This record covers a single T cell receptor (beta chain). Its antigen is unknown. The data were taken from a study of cytomegalovirus exposure and HLA in healthy donors. Study details: A preliminary data release comprised roughly 85 million unique TCRs obtained from HLA-typed donors.

A multiplex PCR was run with 60 Vbeta primers and 13 Jbeta primers. Generated by immunoSEQ multiplex PCR, the TCRdb table keeps only in-frame clones and is missing some. The top ten clones hold around 15% of a sample with more than 85,000 clones, 76% of them seen once. The study, taken as a whole, reports: Presence/absence analyses took donor sequencing depth as roughly uniform.

This CDR3 region has 14 residues. V lost 3 bases to trimming and J lost 5 bases; unmatched junction nucleotides: 8. Germline CDR1 SGHRS, CDR2 YFSETQ. The chain employs TRBV5-1 and TRBJ2-7; 7 positions match TRBD1. The sequence was collected from a man aged 30 to 39 in good health and CMV-seropositive. The sequenced sample was PBMCs. In DNA form, the CDR3 reads TGCGCCAGCAGCTCAAGAGGGACAGTAAACGAGCAGTACTTC. As protein: CASSSRGTVNEQYF.